The 19 T cell receptor beta chains below all came from one sample that was sequenced in a study of blood T cell repertoires in COVID-19. Profiling relied on immunoSEQ multiplex PCR, and the TCRdb table lists in-frame clones only, not all of them. The table has some 110,000 clones, approximately 85% seen once. The sequencing sample was made of peripheral blood. These receptors all come from a man aged 65-85 years with acute or convalescent COVID-19.

V gene TRBV3-1 (or the pseudogene TRBV3-2) combines with J gene TRBJ2-1; D gene uncertain. The V gene lost 0 bases and the J gene lost 8 bases, with 5 bases spanning the gap. This CDR3 spans 12 amino acids. Per the germline V gene, CDR1 is LGHDT and CDR2 is YNNKEL (reference sequence). As DNA, the CDR3 is TGTGCCAGCAGCCAAGACACGGATGAGCAGTTCTTC. It is translated as CASSQDTDEQFF.

The chain combines TRBV28 with TRBJ2-3; 8 bases are a match to TRBD2. The J segment lost 6 bases and the V segment lost 8 bases, leaving 13 bases of the junction unmatched. The length of the CDR3 is 15 residues. The germline V gene encodes CDR1 MDHEN and CDR2 SYDVKM. This CDR3 is CASFPLAGVIDTQYF. The CDR3 DNA reads as TGTGCCAGCTTTCCTCTAGCGGGTGTGATTGATACGCAGTATTTT.

The chain recombines TRBV2 with TRBJ1-1; TRBD1 agrees at 9 bases. Germline loops: CDR1 SNHLY, CDR2 FYNNEI. The length of the CDR3 is 14 residues. J was trimmed by 3 bases and V by 6 bases; bases with no gene match: 5. The CDR3 DNA sequence: TGTGCCAGCAGGATGGGACAGGGATACACTGAAGCTTTCTTT. It translates to CASRMGQGYTEAFF.

The rearrangement links TRBV18 to TRBJ1-1; D is possibly TRBD1 (5 bases). Germline CDR1 is KGHSH and CDR2 is LQKENI. Trimming shortened V by 1 base and J by 3 bases, and 9 bases separated the two germline ends. The CDR3 extends over 14 amino acids. For the CDR3, the DNA is TGTGCCAGCTCACCACAGGGGTTAGACACTGAAGCTTTCTTT. Encoded protein: CASSPQGLDTEAFF. The complete variable domain, with remaining parts taken from reference TRBV18 and TRBJ1-1, reads NAGVMQNPRHLVRRRGQEARLRCSPMKGHSHVYWYRQLPEEGLKFMVYLQKENIIDESGMPKERFSAEFPKEGPSILRIQQVVRGDSAAYFCASSPQGLDTEAFFGQGTRLTVV.

The sample holds a few counts of this clone. This chain uses TRBV9 with TRBJ1-5; perhaps TRBD1 as D (5 bases). The length of the CDR3 is 14 residues. With 5 bases removed from V and 6 bases from J, the gap between germline ends came to 15 bases. Germline loops: CDR1 SGDLS, CDR2 YYNGEE. The CDR3 loop is CASSPGGGGQPQHF. CDR3 DNA: TGTGCCAGCAGTCCGGGGGGTGGAGGTCAGCCCCAGCATTTT.

In DNA, the CDR3 is TGTGCAAGTCGCTCCCGCAAGCGGCGGAACAATGAGCAGTTCTTC. Protein product: CASRSRKRRNNEQFF. The chain employs TRBV12-2 and TRBJ2-1; the table calls TRBD2, which could not be checked here. TRBV12-2 is recorded as a pseudogene. This CDR3 region has 15 residues.

J is TRBJ2-7 and V is TRBV19; TRBD2 might be the D (5 bases). The CDR3 length is 13 residues. Germline CDR1 is LNHDA and CDR2 is SQIVND (reference sequence). V shed 4 bases and J shed 5 bases, with 12 bases lying between them. Written as DNA, the CDR3 is TGTGCCAGTAGTAACGGGCGGGTAGACGAGCAGTACTTC. Translation: CASSNGRVDEQYF.

A word on this clone: Other DNA sequences in the same sample also yield this CDR3. This chain links TRBV30 with TRBJ1-2; D is possibly TRBD1 (6 bases). V was shortened by 3 bases and J by 7 bases, with 9 bases between the two germline ends. CDR3 length: 11 amino acids. Germline assignment: CDR1 GTSNPN and CDR2 SVGIG (reference sequence). DNA for the CDR3: TGTGCCTGGAGCCACAGGGTTGGCTACACCTTC. Amino acid sequence: CAWSHRVGYTF.

The J gene is TRBJ2-5, the V gene TRBV5-4; D remains unclear. This CDR3 is 13 amino acids long. The germline V gene encodes CDR1 SGHNT and CDR2 YYREEE (reference sequence). Trimming cost V 0 bases and J 5 bases, with 8 bases left between them. CDR3 protein: CASSLVPPETQYF. In DNA, the CDR3 is TGTGCCAGCAGCTTGGTCCCTCCGGAGACCCAGTACTTC.

This clone turned up a few times. This rearrangement joins TRBV6-4 to TRBJ1-2; D call uncertain. Germline V gene lookup returns CDR1 MRHNA and CDR2 SNTAGT. This CDR3 has 15 amino acids. The germline V and J ends were trimmed by 4 bases and 2 bases, with 14 bases remaining between them. CDR3 bases: TGTGCCAGCAGTGCGGAGGCCCAGAGAAACTATGGCTACACCTTC. Translation gives CASSAEAQRNYGYTF.

The J gene is TRBJ1-2, the V gene TRBV5-1, with TRBD1 matching 10 bases. The CDR3 consists of 15 residues. The V gene's germline CDR1 is SGHRS and CDR2 YFSETQ. With 4 bases clipped from V and 8 bases from J, the junction kept 11 bases outside the gene matches. CDR3 coding DNA: TGCGCCAGCAGCGTGGACCCCGGGACAGGGGCCGGCTACACCTTC. Translated, it gives CASSVDPGTGAGYTF.

The chain employs TRBV15 and TRBJ2-1, with 7 positions matching TRBD1. J gave up 5 bases and V 5 bases, and 12 bases lay outside the gene matches. CDR1 is LNHNV and CDR2 is YYDKDF in the germline V gene (reference sequence). The CDR3 totals 16 residues. The CDR3 DNA follows: TGTGCCACCAGCTTGCGTTACACAGGGGAAAACAATGAGCAGTTCTTC. It codes for CATSLRYTGENNEQFF.

This clone was counted a single time. V usage is TRBV25-1 and J usage is TRBJ2-7, with a weak D call TRBD1 (5 bases). Trimming removed 3 bases from V and 0 bases from J, with 15 bases in between. Germline assignment: CDR1 MGHDK and CDR2 SYGVNS. The CDR3 is made up of 16 amino acids. The CDR3 DNA follows: TGTGCCAGCAGTGACTACGACAGTTTCAACTCCTACGAGCAGTACTTC. Protein product: CASSDYDSFNSYEQYF.

The chain joins TRBV6-5 to TRBJ1-1, with D perhaps matching TRBD1 (5 bases). V gave up 8 bases and J gave up 1 base, with 17 bases separating them. This CDR3 comprises 15 residues. Germline CDR1 reads MNHEY; CDR2 reads SVGAGI. CDR3 amino acids: CASYDRKSPNTEAFF. The CDR3 nucleotides are TGTGCCAGCTACGACAGAAAGTCGCCGAACACTGAAGCTTTCTTT.

The CDR3 coding sequence is TGTGCCAGCAGTTTATGGGGGGGGTCAGATCAGCCCCAGCATTTT. Translated: CASSLWGGSDQPQHF. The genes are TRBV28 and TRBJ1-5, with D maybe TRBD1 (5 bases). The V end lost 0 bases, the J end lost 5 bases, and 11 bases lay between the germline ends. CDR1 and CDR2 from the germline V gene are MDHEN and SYDVKM. The CDR3 totals 15 residues.

The chain employs TRBV5-1 and TRBJ2-5; no firm D call. Germline V gene data show CDR1 as SGHRS and CDR2 as YFSETQ. Trimming took 3 bases from V and 2 from J, leaving 2 bases between them. This CDR3 comprises 11 residues. The CDR3 is CASSSQETQYF. The CDR3 bases are TGCGCCAGCAGCTCGCAAGAGACCCAGTACTTC.

This clone came up once. The J gene is TRBJ2-7, the V gene TRBV30; 10 bases agree with TRBD1. Trimming removed 2 bases from V and 1 base from J; junction bases left unmatched: 11. Germline assignment: CDR1 GTSNPN and CDR2 SVGIG (reference sequence). This CDR3 has 17 amino acids. In DNA, the CDR3 is TGTGCCTGGAGTCCACGGGGACAGGGGACCCGATCCTACGAGCAGTACTTC. Its protein is CAWSPRGQGTRSYEQYF.

This clone was picked up a small number of times. The chain joins TRBV7-2 to TRBJ1-1; D might be TRBD1 (6 bases). This CDR3 region has 16 residues. Germline CDR1 is SGHTA and CDR2 is FQGNSA. V shed 1 base and J shed 4 bases, with 16 bases lying between them. This CDR3 reads CASSLVWGGLGTEAFF. Written as DNA, the CDR3 is TGTGCCAGCAGCTTAGTGTGGGGGGGGCTGGGCACTGAAGCTTTCTTT.

The chain employs TRBV5-4 and TRBJ1-3, with TRBD1 identical over 7 bases. This CDR3 region has 16 residues. The junction had 9 bases not matched to a gene; V was cut back by 6 bases and J by 0 bases. Germline CDR1 reads SGHNT; CDR2 reads YYREEE (reference sequence). CDR3 region: CASTFGGQISGNTIYF. The CDR3, as DNA: TGTGCCAGCACCTTCGGGGGACAGATCTCTGGAAACACCATATATTTT.